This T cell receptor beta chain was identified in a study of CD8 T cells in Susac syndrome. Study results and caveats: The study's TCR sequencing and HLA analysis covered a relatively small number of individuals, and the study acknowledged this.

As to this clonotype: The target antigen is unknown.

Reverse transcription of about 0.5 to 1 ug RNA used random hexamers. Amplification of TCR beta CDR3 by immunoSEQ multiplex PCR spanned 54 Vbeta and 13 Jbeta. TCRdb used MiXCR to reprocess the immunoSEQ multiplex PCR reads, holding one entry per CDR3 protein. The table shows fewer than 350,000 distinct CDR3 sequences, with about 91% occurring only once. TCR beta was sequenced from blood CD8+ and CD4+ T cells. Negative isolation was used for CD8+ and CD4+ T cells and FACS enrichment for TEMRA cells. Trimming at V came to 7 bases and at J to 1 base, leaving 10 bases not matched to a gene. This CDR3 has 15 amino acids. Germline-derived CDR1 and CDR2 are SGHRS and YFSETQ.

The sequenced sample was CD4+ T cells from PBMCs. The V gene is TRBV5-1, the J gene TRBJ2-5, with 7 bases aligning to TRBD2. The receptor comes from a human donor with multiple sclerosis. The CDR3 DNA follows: TGCGCCAGCTACACTAGCGCCGCCCGCCAAGAGACCCAGTACTTC. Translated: CASYTSAARQETQYF.